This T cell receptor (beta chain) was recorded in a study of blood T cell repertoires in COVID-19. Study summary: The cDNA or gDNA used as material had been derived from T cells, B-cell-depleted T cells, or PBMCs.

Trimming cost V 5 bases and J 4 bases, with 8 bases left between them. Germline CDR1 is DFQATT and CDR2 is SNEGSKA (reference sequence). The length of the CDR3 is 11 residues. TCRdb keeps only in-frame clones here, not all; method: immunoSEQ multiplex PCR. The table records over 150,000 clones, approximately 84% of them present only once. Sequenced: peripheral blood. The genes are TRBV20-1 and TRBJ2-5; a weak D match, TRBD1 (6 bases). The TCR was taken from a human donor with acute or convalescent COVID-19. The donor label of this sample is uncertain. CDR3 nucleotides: TGCAGTGCTCACAGGGCAGAGACCCAGTACTTC. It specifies CSAHRAETQYF.